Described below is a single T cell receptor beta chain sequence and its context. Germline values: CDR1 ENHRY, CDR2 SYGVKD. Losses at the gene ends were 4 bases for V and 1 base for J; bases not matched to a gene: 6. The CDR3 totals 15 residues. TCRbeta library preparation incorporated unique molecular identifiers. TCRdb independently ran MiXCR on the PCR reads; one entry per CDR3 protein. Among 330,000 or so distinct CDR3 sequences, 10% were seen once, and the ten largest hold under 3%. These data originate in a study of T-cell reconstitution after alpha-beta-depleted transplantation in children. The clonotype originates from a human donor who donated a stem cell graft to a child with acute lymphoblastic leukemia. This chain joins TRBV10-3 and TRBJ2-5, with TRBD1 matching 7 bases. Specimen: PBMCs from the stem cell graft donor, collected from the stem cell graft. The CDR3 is CAISAVGQPQETQYF. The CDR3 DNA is TGTGCCATCAGTGCCGTGGGACAGCCCCAAGAGACCCAGTACTTC.